The TCR beta chain under discussion was sequenced for a study of blood T cells in healthy people across ages. About the study: About one barcoded beta molecule was captured per two T cells (by template switching).

This clonotype was picked up a small number of times. The antigen is undetermined. Study results and limitations: Comparison with aged donors showed that long-lived donors had more naive CD4+ cells and higher diversity. Across samples, TCR beta diversity tracked strongly with naive T cell percentage.

Germline CDR1 reads SNHLY; CDR2 reads FYNNEI. CDR3 length: 16 amino acids. Trimming cost V 4 bases and J 6 bases; bases outside gene matches: 10. PCR was performed a second time for roughly 6 to 12 cycles using a sample-barcoded 5' primer and a J-beta primer mix. A minimum of 2.5 million CDR3-containing paired-end reads was obtained for each sample. One entry per CDR3 protein, called by TCRdb with MiXCR from the 5' RACE reads. The repertoire holds about 1.7 million distinct CDR3 sequences, with 25% to 30% as singletons. The V gene is TRBV2, the J gene TRBJ2-3, with TRBD2 identical over 10 bases. The sample was blood. This receptor was taken from a woman aged 25 to 39 in good health. The CDR3 coding sequence is TGTGCCAGCAGTGGCGCTAGCGGGGGAGCAGGGGATACGCAGTATTTT. Its protein is CASSGASGGAGDTQYF.